A few counts support the clone carrying this TCR beta chain. In the original processing: Estimates of nucleated cell counts were drawn from the amplification of reference gene primers. This table comes from immunoSEQ multiplex PCR, and its TCRdb copy is limited to in-frame clones, with some not included. V and J calls and clone size are given by that table; D and trimming were obtained from the DNA. The sample holds 200,000 to 250,000 clones, 65% to 90% seen once. This sample stems from a study of blood T cell repertoires in COVID-19. About the study: The United States, Italy and Spain supplied acute and convalescent COVID-19 samples. T cells, B-cell-depleted T cells, or PBMCs supplied cDNA or gDNA.

The source of this sequence is a woman in her 50s with acute or convalescent COVID-19. The sequenced sample consisted of peripheral blood.

The CDR3 sequence: CASSMTEYEQYF. The CDR3 region has the DNA TGTGCCAGCAGTATGACTGAATACGAGCAGTACTTC. The V call is TRBV28, the J call TRBJ2-7; no clear D gene. This CDR3 region has 12 residues. CDR1 is MDHEN and CDR2 is SYDVKM in the germline V gene. The V end lost 5 bases, the J end lost 4 bases, and 9 bases lay between the germline ends.